A selection of T cell receptor beta chains follows, all from one sample in a study of blood T cells in healthy people across ages. TCRdb re-analysed the 5' RACE reads in MiXCR, keeping a single row per CDR3 protein. There are 750,000 or so distinct CDR3 sequences in the sample; more than 20% occur only once, and roughly 9% lies in the top ten. The sample was also linked to a second study, of T cells of mothers and their children.

Sequenced sample: blood. The origin of the receptors is a boy younger than 18 in good health. Each CDR3 is given with its conserved first and last residue. A D gene is named only where the DNA matches it firmly. Expanded clones get a size class; other rows say once, few or many, or leave the size out.

V gene,J gene,clone size,D gene,CDR3 DNA,CDR3 protein
TRBV2,TRBJ2-7,few,.,TGTGCCAGCAGCCCAACAGGACGCCCCTACGAGCAGTACTTC,CASSPTGRPYEQYF
TRBV24-1,TRBJ2-5,.,TRBD2,TGTGCCACCAGCAACCACGGGGGGGCCCAGTACTTC,CATSNHGGAQYF
TRBV12-3/TRBV12-4,TRBJ2-1,.,TRBD2,TGTGCCAGCAGCTCTGGACTAGCGGGAGCTTATGAGCAGTTCTTC,CASSSGLAGAYEQFF
TRBV14,TRBJ2-7,.,.,TGTGCCAGCAGCCAGATAGACGGCTACGAGCAGTACTTC,CASSQIDGYEQYF
TRBV5-1,TRBJ2-1,few,.,TGCGCCAGCAGCTTGAACAGGGTTCTGTTCTTC,CASSLNRVLFF
TRBV14,TRBJ2-6,many,.,TGTGCCAGCAGCCAAGGGTGGGGCTCTGGGGCCAACGTCCTGACTTTC,CASSQGWGSGANVLTF
TRBV21-1,TRBJ2-1,once,.,TGTGCCAGCAGCCATCGGACCCCCCCTGGGAATGAGCAGTTCTTC,CASSHRTPPGNEQFF
TRBV27,TRBJ2-7,few,TRBD2,TGTGCCAGCAGATCCCGGGGACTATACTACGAGCAGTACTTC,CASRSRGLYYEQYF
TRBV7-2,TRBJ2-7,.,.,TGTGCCAGCAGCTTTCCGCCGTCCTACGAGCAGTACTTC,CASSFPPSYEQYF
TRBV7-9,TRBJ1-6,few,.,TGTGCCAGCAGCCGCCGGACGAGCTCCTATAATTCACCCCTCCACTTT,CASSRRTSSYNSPLHF
TRBV29-1,TRBJ1-2,.,.,TGCAGCGCTGAACCTCCAGGGGTGAACTATGGCTACACCTTC,CSAEPPGVNYGYTF
TRBV12-3/TRBV12-4,TRBJ2-1,.,.,TGTGCCAGCAGTTTATCACACACAAATGAGCAGTTCTTC,CASSLSHTNEQFF
TRBV12-3/TRBV12-4,TRBJ1-2,few,.,TGTGCCAGCAGTTTAGGCATGGGACACGCGGGCTACACCTTC,CASSLGMGHAGYTF
TRBV7-3,TRBJ2-2,.,TRBD2,TGTGCCAGCAGCTCAACAGGTCGGGAGGGCACCGGGGAGCTGTTTTTT,CASSSTGREGTGELFF
TRBV4-2,TRBJ2-1,.,.,TGTGCCAGCAGCCAAGACCACGATCCGGGTCGGTCCTACAATGAGCAGTTCTTC,CASSQDHDPGRSYNEQFF
TRBV28,TRBJ2-2,.,.,TGTGCCGGCTGGGATATGAACACCGGGGAGCTGTTTTTT,CAGWDMNTGELFF
TRBV10-3,TRBJ2-1,.,TRBD1,TGTGCCACTACCGGGACAGGGTACAATGAGCAGTTCTTC,CATTGTGYNEQFF
TRBV7-9,TRBJ2-2,few,TRBD2,TGTGCCAGCCGACTAGCCCTGAACACCGGGGAGCTGTTTTTT,CASRLALNTGELFF
TRBV4-1,TRBJ2-7,few,TRBD1,TGCGCCAGCAGCGCAACGGGGACAGACCCCTACGAGCAGTACTTC,CASSATGTDPYEQYF
TRBV28,TRBJ2-7,few,TRBD1,TGTGCCAGCAGGGGACAGAGACCCTACGAGCAGTACTTC,CASRGQRPYEQYF
TRBV27,TRBJ2-5,few,.,TGTGCCAGCAGTGGCACCACAGCTTCAAAGACCCAGTACTTC,CASSGTTASKTQYF
TRBV20-1,TRBJ2-7,few,.,TGCAGTGCTAGAGATACTCTGAAGGGGTATTACGAGCAGTACTTC,CSARDTLKGYYEQYF